Listed below are T cell receptor beta chains from one sample, sequenced in a study of T cell responses to AZD1222 COVID-19 vaccine. Libraries were prepared by immunoSEQ multiplex PCR; TCRdb keeps only in-frame clonotypes and omits some of them. The sample lists about 210,000 clones, roughly 94% occurring once. The sequenced sample was peripheral blood, obtained 28 days after the second dose of the MenACWY control vaccine. These receptors originate from an adult who received the MenACWY meningococcal vaccine as a control. Both conserved end residues are part of each CDR3. The D gene is left open where the match is weak. Only some rows state a clone size, as once, few, many or a class for expanded clones.

d_call: NA
clone_size: NA
v_call: TRBV28
j_call: TRBJ1-1
cdr3_length: 15
cdr3_aa: CASMRPSRINTEAFF
cdr3_nt: TGTGCCAGCATGCGGCCCTCCAGGATTAACACTGAAGCTTTCTTT

d_call: NA
clone_size: NA
v_call: TRBV3-1/TRBV3-2
j_call: TRBJ1-2
cdr3_length: 17
cdr3_aa: CASSQGLGIGANYGYTF
cdr3_nt: TGTGCCAGCAGCCAAGGCTTGGGGATTGGGGCTAACTATGGCTACACCTTC

d_call: NA
clone_size: NA
v_call: TRBV6-1
j_call: TRBJ2-7
cdr3_length: 13
cdr3_aa: CASSERGSYEQYF
cdr3_nt: TGTGCCAGCAGTGAACGAGGATCCTACGAGCAGTACTTC

d_call: TRBD1
clone_size: NA
v_call: TRBV7-2
j_call: TRBJ1-3
cdr3_length: 19
cdr3_aa: CASSSLPPGQGSPGNTIYF
cdr3_nt: TGTGCCAGCAGCTCACTACCCCCGGGACAGGGCTCACCTGGAAACACCATATATTTT

d_call: TRBD1
clone_size: NA
v_call: TRBV5-1
j_call: TRBJ1-6
cdr3_length: 14
cdr3_aa: CASSPGTGDSPLHF
cdr3_nt: TGCGCCAGCAGCCCCGGGACAGGGGATTCACCCCTCCACTTT

d_call: TRBD1
clone_size: NA
v_call: TRBV19
j_call: TRBJ2-7
cdr3_length: 15
cdr3_aa: CASSHIGTGSYEQYF
cdr3_nt: TGTGCCAGTAGTCACATCGGGACAGGGTCGTACGAGCAGTACTTC

d_call: NA
clone_size: NA
v_call: TRBV21-1
j_call: TRBJ1-1
cdr3_length: 14
cdr3_aa: CASSSDRDDTEAFF
cdr3_nt: TGTGCCAGCAGCTCAGACAGGGATGACACTGAAGCTTTCTTT

d_call: NA
clone_size: NA
v_call: TRBV9
j_call: TRBJ1-3
cdr3_length: 17
cdr3_aa: CASSAPVRGRFGNTIYF
cdr3_nt: TGTGCCAGCAGCGCCCCCGTAAGGGGACGGTTTGGAAACACCATATATTTT

d_call: NA
clone_size: once
v_call: TRBV28
j_call: TRBJ1-2
cdr3_length: 17
cdr3_aa: CASSLDARGGSNYGYTF
cdr3_nt: TGTGCCAGCAGTTTGGACGCTCGCGGGGGCTCTAACTATGGCTACACCTTC

d_call: NA
clone_size: NA
v_call: TRBV18
j_call: TRBJ2-7
cdr3_length: 13
cdr3_aa: CASSSQGGYEQYF
cdr3_nt: TGTGCCAGCTCATCACAGGGTGGGTACGAGCAGTACTTC

d_call: NA
clone_size: NA
v_call: TRBV29-1
j_call: TRBJ2-3
cdr3_length: 11
cdr3_aa: CSGLLGNTQYF
cdr3_nt: TGCAGCGGATTACTGGGGAATACGCAGTATTTT

d_call: TRBD1
clone_size: NA
v_call: TRBV19
j_call: TRBJ2-2
cdr3_length: 17
cdr3_aa: CASSYKDRTGSTGELFF
cdr3_nt: TGTGCCAGTAGTTATAAGGACCGGACAGGGAGTACCGGGGAGCTGTTTTTT

d_call: TRBD1
clone_size: NA
v_call: TRBV9
j_call: TRBJ1-4
cdr3_length: 14
cdr3_aa: CASSDGTGSKKLFF
cdr3_nt: TGTGCCAGCAGCGACGGGACAGGGTCGAAAAAACTGTTTTTT

d_call: NA
clone_size: NA
v_call: TRBV5-4
j_call: TRBJ1-3
cdr3_length: 16
cdr3_aa: CASSLTLTGAGNTIYF
cdr3_nt: TGTGCCAGCAGCTTAACCCTCACAGGAGCCGGAAACACCATATATTTT

d_call: NA
clone_size: NA
v_call: TRBV9
j_call: TRBJ1-2
cdr3_length: 14
cdr3_aa: CASSLLTGLHGYTF
cdr3_nt: TGTGCCAGCAGCCTTCTTACAGGGTTACATGGCTACACCTTC

d_call: NA
clone_size: NA
v_call: TRBV6-5
j_call: TRBJ1-3
cdr3_length: 13
cdr3_aa: CASSYDMGNTIYF
cdr3_nt: TGTGCCAGCAGTTACGATATGGGAAACACCATATATTTT